A selection of T cell receptor beta chains follows, all from one sample in a study of human T cells and chemical hapten exposure. TCRdb redid the calling of the RACE reads with MiXCR, one entry per CDR3 protein. The sample records under 45,000 distinct CDR3 sequences, about 5.5% being singletons. The sample was whole blood. The receptors were gathered from a human donor in good health. Some clones in this sample may be carry-over from other donors' samples. CDR3s include the opening cysteine and the closing phenylalanine or tryptophan. D genes are given only for firm matches. Some rows mark clone size as missing; the rest say once, few, many or name a class of expanded clone.

CDR3 DNA	CDR3 protein	clone size	CDR3 length	V gene	J gene	D gene
TGTGCCAGCAGTTACGGGACGGAACACAATGAGCAGTTCTTC	CASSYGTEHNEQFF	many	14	TRBV6-6	TRBJ2-1	-
TGTGCCAGCAGCCAAGTACGTGGTCAGCCCCAGCATTTT	CASSQVRGQPQHF	few	13	TRBV3-1	TRBJ1-5	-
TGTGCCAGCAGACCACAGGGGTTCGTCGGAAACACCATATATTTT	CASRPQGFVGNTIYF	-	15	TRBV28	TRBJ1-3	TRBD1
TGTGCCATCAGTGAGTCGTTGGGGAACAACGAGCAGTACTTC	CAISESLGNNEQYF	many	14	TRBV10-3	TRBJ2-7	-
TGCAGTGCTACCAAGACAGTGACTAGCACAGATACGCAGTATTTT	CSATKTVTSTDTQYF	few	15	TRBV20-1	TRBJ2-3	-
TGTGCCAGCACCCAAGACTTCGCCCGGGTCGGGGAGCTGTTTTTT	CASTQDFARVGELFF	many	15	TRBV6-5	TRBJ2-2	-
TGTGCCAGCAGCGGGGGACTAGCGGGAGGGTCCTACGAGCAGTACTTC	CASSGGLAGGSYEQYF	many	16	TRBV7-2	TRBJ2-7	TRBD2
TGTGCCAGCAGCCCGGGACTAGCGGGGCCACCTACCAATGAGCAGTTCTTC	CASSPGLAGPPTNEQFF	-	17	TRBV14	TRBJ2-1	TRBD2
TGTGCCAGCAGTTGGGCCTCAACTAATGAAAAACTGTTTTTT	CASSWASTNEKLFF	many	14	TRBV28	TRBJ1-4	-
TGTGCCAGCAGCCCCAGGAGGGGGGACCAGCCCCAGCATTTT	CASSPRRGDQPQHF	many	14	TRBV7-2	TRBJ1-5	-
TGCGCCAGCAGCTCGACAGGGGAACAGGTTGGGACCCAGTACTTC	CASSSTGEQVGTQYF	many	15	TRBV5-1	TRBJ2-5	TRBD1
TGCGCCAGCAGTCTGGGGCCTAGCGGGACGGATACGCAGTATTTT	CASSLGPSGTDTQYF	many	15	TRBV5-1	TRBJ2-3	TRBD2
TGTGCCAGCAGCCCGGACAGGGAAGGTCTCAACACTGAAGCTTTCTTT	CASSPDREGLNTEAFF	many	16	TRBV7-8	TRBJ1-1	TRBD1
TGTGCCAGCAGTTTACGGATCACGGACTACCCATACTCTGGGGCCAACGTCCTGACTTTC	CASSLRITDYPYSGANVLTF	many	20	TRBV6-5	TRBJ2-6	-
TGCAGTGAACATTCCTACAATGAGCAGTTCTTC	CSEHSYNEQFF	many	11	TRBV20-1	TRBJ2-1	-
TGTGCCAGCAGCTTGTCCGGGGTCGCGAACACCGGGGAGCTGTTTTTT	CASSLSGVANTGELFF	many	16	TRBV7-2	TRBJ2-2	-
TGTGCCAGCAGCGAACTGGCTAGGGGCTCTGAAGCTTTCTTT	CASSELARGSEAFF	many	14	TRBV2	TRBJ1-1	-
TGTGCCAGCAGCCAGGTTGAGGGGGAGCTGTTTTTT	CASSQVEGELFF	many	12	TRBV3-1	TRBJ2-2	-
TGTGCCAGCAGCTTGGGAGGGGACAATCAGCCCCAGCATTTT	CASSLGGDNQPQHF	medium-sized	14	TRBV7-9	TRBJ1-5	-
TGTGCCAGCAGCCCAGATGGGAGGGAGACCCAGTACTTC	CASSPDGRETQYF	many	13	TRBV9	TRBJ2-5	-
TGTGCCAGCAGCTCCACACAGGGGCCCCAGCATTTT	CASSSTQGPQHF	many	12	TRBV7-8	TRBJ1-5	-
TGTGCCAGCATTTCGCGGGAGTCAACCGGGGAGCTGTTTTTT	CASISRESTGELFF	many	14	TRBV3-1	TRBJ2-2	TRBD2
TGTGCCAGCAGTGAATACCGCGATAGCACAGATACGCAGTATTTT	CASSEYRDSTDTQYF	-	15	TRBV27	TRBJ2-3	-
TGTGCCAGCAGCCGGATTGGTGCAGCCACACAGGGGGAGCTGTTTTTT	CASSRIGAATQGELFF	many	16	TRBV5-8	TRBJ2-2	-
TGTGCCAGCAGCTTAGGACAGGGGGCCAACAATGAGCAGTTCTTC	CASSLGQGANNEQFF	many	15	TRBV7-2	TRBJ2-1	TRBD1
TGCGCCAGCAGCTGGGTGGGGACCACAGATACGCAGTATTTT	CASSWVGTTDTQYF	-	14	TRBV5-1	TRBJ2-3	-
TGTGCCAGCAGGGGCGCCTTGGGGCGGTCTTCCTACAATGAGCAGTTCTTC	CASRGALGRSSYNEQFF	-	17	TRBV6-5	TRBJ2-1	-